The sample holds many counts of the clone carrying this TCR beta chain. Its antigen is unknown. The junction had 10 bases not matched to a gene; V was cut back by 3 bases and J by 4 bases. The CDR3 runs 15 residues. Germline-derived CDR1 and CDR2 are DFQATT and SNEGSKA (reference sequence). Time point: newly diagnosed GD, antithyroid drugs for less than 3 months. The TCR library was prepared using RNA isolated from PBMCs. In Xi'an, China, an endocrinology department was the source of patients. The data derive from a study of regulatory T cells in long-lasting Graves disease. Construction of TCR beta libraries relied on iRepertoire HTBI primers and on Arm-PCR targeting CDR3 regions. From the multiplex PCR reads, TCRdb called clonotypes with MiXCR, one entry per CDR3 protein. The table shows 400,000 to 500,000 distinct CDR3 sequences, with under 15% occurring only once. Overall study results and limits: Graves' patients with persistent disease showed TCR diversity lower than patients newly diagnosed. TRBV28, TRBJ1-2 and TRBJ2-5 emerged as the favored segments in persistent disease.

A further study also used this sample, focusing on T cells in Graves' hyperthyroidism and ophthalmopathy. From that report: When the TCR CDR3 underwent first-round RT-PCR, the HTBI primer set was used.

Material: peripheral blood mononuclear cells (PBMCs), obtained at new diagnosis, from a patient treated with antithyroid drugs. The chain links TRBV20-1 to TRBJ2-3, with 7 positions matching TRBD2. The TCR was taken from a woman aged 25 to 39 with Graves disease. CDR3 region: CSARVQAGWSDTQYF. The CDR3 nucleotides read TGCAGTGCTAGGGTCCAAGCGGGATGGTCAGATACGCAGTATTTT.